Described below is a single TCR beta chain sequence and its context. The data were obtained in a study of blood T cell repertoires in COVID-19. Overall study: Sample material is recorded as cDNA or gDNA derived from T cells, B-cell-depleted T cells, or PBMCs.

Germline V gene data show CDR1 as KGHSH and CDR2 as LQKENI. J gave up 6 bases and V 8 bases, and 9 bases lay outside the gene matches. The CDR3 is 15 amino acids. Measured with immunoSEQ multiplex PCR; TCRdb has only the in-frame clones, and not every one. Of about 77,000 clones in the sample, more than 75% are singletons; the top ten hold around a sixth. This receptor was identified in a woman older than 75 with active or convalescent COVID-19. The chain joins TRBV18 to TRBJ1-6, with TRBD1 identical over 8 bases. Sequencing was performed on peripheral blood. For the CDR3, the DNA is TGTGCCAGCACCCTACAGGACAGGGTTAATTCACCCCTCCACTTT. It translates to CASTLQDRVNSPLHF.